The 30 T cell receptor beta chains reported below all come from one sample, sequenced in a study of low-dose radiotherapy and immunotherapy resistance in tumors. TRAV- and TRBV-specific primers were used for first-strand cDNA, which covered alpha and beta chains. TCR amplification used approximately 19 PCR cycles, a constant-region primer and a V-primer adapter. In TCRdb, the reads were re-called with MiXCR into one record per CDR3 protein. The sample contains approximately 90,000 distinct CDR3 sequences, under 10% of which appear only once. Described time point: before trial treatment. Specimen: PBMCs, collected before treatment. The receptor source for this set is a male donor with prostate cancer.

Concerning this clonotype itself: This may come from a read error, since a much larger clone is one base off. This chain links TRBV27 with TRBJ2-5, with 7 nucleotides matching TRBD1. The CDR3 is 14 amino acids. Trimming took 6 bases from V and 11 from J; bases not matched to a gene: 15. Germline CDR1 and CDR2: MNHEY and SMNVEV (reference sequence). CDR3 bases: TGTGCCAGCAGGACAGGGTTCCCTGGGAATGAGCAGTACTTC. This sequence encodes CASRTGFPGNEQYF.

There are many counts of this clonotype. The chain couples TRBV6-2 or TRBV6-3 to TRBJ2-1; D perhaps matches TRBD1 (5 bases). Germline V gene sequence: CDR1 MNHEY, CDR2 SVGEGT. The CDR3 runs to 14 residues. Trimming stripped 1 base from V and 5 bases from J, with 9 bases between. As DNA, the CDR3 is TGTGCCAGCAGTTACTGGGGCGGAAACAATGAGCAGTTCTTC. Translation gives CASSYWGGNNEQFF.

There are many counts of this clonotype. The chain carries TRBV7-2 and TRBJ1-3; no firm D call. Germline CDR1 reads SGHTA; CDR2 reads FQGNSA. Trimming cost V 0 bases and J 1 base, with 4 bases left between them. CDR3 size: 14 residues. CDR3 bases: TGTGCCAGCAGCTTAGCGGGATCTGGAAACACCATATATTTT. As protein: CASSLAGSGNTIYF.

This clonotype was detected many times. J is TRBJ2-1 and V is TRBV27; D is ambiguous. Trimming pared 0 bases from V and 7 bases from J, leaving 7 bases between. Germline CDR1 reads MNHEY; CDR2 reads SMNVEV (reference sequence). The CDR3 extends over 13 amino acids. The CDR3 loop is CASSLSGKNEQFF. CDR3 coding DNA: TGTGCCAGCAGTTTATCAGGGAAGAATGAGCAGTTCTTC.

A few counts support this clonotype. The V call is TRBV6-2 or TRBV6-3, the J call TRBJ1-2; D is perhaps TRBD1 (6 bases). Germline CDR1 and CDR2: MNHEY and SVGEGT. This CDR3 comprises 11 residues. Trimming took off 6 bases at V and 7 bases at J, with 9 bases between the two ends. The CDR3 loop is CASSPGAGYTF. In DNA form, the CDR3 reads TGTGCCAGCAGCCCAGGGGCTGGCTACACCTTC.

This clonotype has more than one count but fewer than ten. The chain links TRBV9 to TRBJ2-2; no reliable D call. This CDR3 has 14 amino acids. In germline, CDR1 is SGDLS, CDR2 YYNGEE. Trimming took off 3 bases at V and 1 base at J, with 7 bases between the two ends. CDR3 DNA: TGTGCCAGCAGCGGTGGGGTGAACACCGGGGAGCTGTTTTTT. Its protein is CASSGGVNTGELFF. Supplemented by reference TRBV9 and TRBJ2-2, the full variable domain reads DSGVTQTPKHLITATGQRVTLRCSPRSGDLSVYWYQQSLDQGLQFLIQYYNGEERAKGNILERFSAQQFPDLHSELNLSSLELGDSALYFCASSGGVNTGELFFGEGSRLTVL.

The table lists this clonotype with many counts. The V and J genes are TRBV15 and TRBJ2-5, with TRBD1 as a possible D gene (6 bases). The CDR3 sequence is 15 residues long. Trimming took 0 bases from V and 5 from J, leaving 13 bases between them. CDR1 and CDR2 (germline): LNHNV, YYDKDF (reference sequence). The CDR3, as DNA: TGTGCCACCAGCAGAGACGTTACAGGGTGGGAGACCCAGTACTTC. This sequence encodes CATSRDVTGWETQYF.

This clonotype came up many times. This chain joins TRBV7-2 and TRBJ1-5; D not certain. This CDR3 has 14 residues. Trimming removed 5 bases at V and 2 bases at J, with 10 bases between. The germline V gene has CDR1 SGHTA and CDR2 FQGNSA. The CDR3 DNA follows: TGTGCCAGCAGCCCCCAGTGGGGCAATCAGCCCCAGCATTTT. It is translated as CASSPQWGNQPQHF.

This clonotype was seen repeatedly, ten times or more. V is TRBV2 and J is TRBJ1-1; D uncertain. V was pared by 4 bases and J by 3 bases, with 6 bases between. CDR1 SNHLY and CDR2 FYNNEI come from the germline V gene. This CDR3 comprises 12 residues. The CDR3 nucleotides are TGTGCCAGCAGTGTGGGGTACACTGAAGCTTTCTTT. Translating gives CASSVGYTEAFF.

This clonotype was picked up many times. The chain employs TRBV6-5 and TRBJ2-3; 7 nucleotides match TRBD2. There are 14 residues in the CDR3. The V gene end was trimmed by 1 base and the J gene end by 3 bases; junction bases not matched to a gene: 1. Germline CDR1 reads MNHEY; CDR2 reads SVGAGI. The CDR3 is CASSYWEGTDTQYF. In DNA form, the CDR3 reads TGTGCCAGCAGTTACTGGGAGGGAACAGATACGCAGTATTTT.

This clonotype appeared many times. This chain joins TRBV30 and TRBJ2-6; D may correspond to TRBD1 or TRBD2 (6 bases each). V lost 3 bases to trimming and J lost 0 bases, with 18 bases between them. In germline, CDR1 is GTSNPN, CDR2 SVGIG (reference sequence). The CDR3 sequence is 18 residues long. CDR3 amino acids: CAWREWGRDVSGANVLTF. For the CDR3, the DNA is TGTGCCTGGAGAGAATGGGGGCGGGACGTCTCTGGGGCCAACGTCCTGACTTTC.

This clonotype was observed many times. This chain uses TRBV7-2 with TRBJ2-1, with D perhaps assigned TRBD1 or TRBD2 (5 bases each). The germline gives CDR1 SGHTA, CDR2 FQGNSA. The CDR3 length is 15 residues. V gave up 5 bases and J gave up 4 bases, with 15 bases separating them. The DNA of the CDR3 is TGTGCCAGCAGCCTCAGGGACGCCGGATACAATGAGCAGTTCTTC. This translates into CASSLRDAGYNEQFF.

This clonotype appeared many times. This chain uses TRBV20-1 with TRBJ2-7; no clear D. Trimming removed 3 bases at V and 2 bases at J, with 11 bases between. Germline CDR1 reads DFQATT; CDR2 reads SNEGSKA (reference sequence). The CDR3 has 13 amino acids. The CDR3 DNA is TGCAGTGCTAGGTGGACCGGCGCCTACGAGCAGTACTTC. Translated, it gives CSARWTGAYEQYF.

At least ten counts were recorded for this clonotype. The chain employs TRBV18 and TRBJ2-5, with TRBD2 matching over 9 bases. The CDR3 extends over 13 amino acids. Germline V gives CDR1 KGHSH, CDR2 LQKENI. V lost 2 bases and J lost 6; bases outside the gene matches: 1. The CDR3 sequence is CASSPGLAKTQYF. CDR3 in DNA: TGTGCCAGCTCACCAGGACTAGCGAAGACCCAGTACTTC.

This clonotype was counted ten times or more. This sequence joins TRBV5-6 and TRBJ2-2; 15 bases line up with TRBD2. CDR1 and CDR2 from the germline V gene are SGHDT and YYEEEE. The J segment lost 7 bases and the V segment lost 4 bases, leaving 5 bases of the junction unmatched. This CDR3 has 16 residues. CDR3 in amino acids: CASSGLAGGPSGELFF. CDR3 nucleotide sequence: TGTGCCAGCAGCGGACTAGCGGGAGGGCCAAGCGGGGAGCTGTTTTTT.

This clonotype was recorded many times. This chain uses TRBV2 with TRBJ2-3, with TRBD2 matching over 7 bases. Per germline, CDR1 SNHLY and CDR2 FYNNEI. The CDR3 sequence is 16 residues long. Trimming removed 5 bases from V and 1 base from J; junction bases left unmatched: 9. CDR3 residues: CASSPGLDGRTDTQYF. In nucleotides, the CDR3 is TGTGCCAGCAGTCCAGGACTAGACGGGCGCACAGATACGCAGTATTTT.

V usage is TRBV30 and J usage is TRBJ2-5; D assignment may be TRBD1 or TRBD2 (5 bases each). V was shortened by 1 base and J by 0 bases, with 6 bases between the two germline ends. The germline V gene encodes CDR1 GTSNPN and CDR2 SVGIG (reference sequence). The CDR3 spans 13 residues. The CDR3 sequence: CAWSGGYQETQYF. The CDR3 DNA follows: TGTGCCTGGAGTGGGGGGTACCAAGAGACCCAGTACTTC. The full variable domain, rest sourced from reference TRBV30 and TRBJ2-5, is SQTIHQWPATLVQPVGSPLSLECTVEGTSNPNLYWYRQAAGRGLQLLFYSVGIGQISSEVPQNLSASRPQDRQFILSSKKLLLSDSGFYLCAWSGGYQETQYFGPGTRLLVL.

This clonotype was observed many times. V gene TRBV19 combines with J gene TRBJ2-7, with a tentative D call TRBD1 (6 bases). Germline V gene lookup returns CDR1 LNHDA and CDR2 SQIVND (reference sequence). The germline V and J ends were trimmed by 5 bases and 3 bases, with 14 bases remaining between them. This CDR3 has 14 residues. In DNA, the CDR3 is TGTGCCAGTAGTGTCCGGGCAGGGGTCTACGAGCAGTACTTC. Encoded protein: CASSVRAGVYEQYF. Full variable domain (outside the CDR3, taken from reference TRBV19 and TRBJ2-7): DGGITQSPKYLFRKEGQNVTLSCEQNLNHDAMYWYRQDPGQGLRLIYYSQIVNDFQKGDIAEGYSVSREKKESFPLTVTSAQKNPTAFYLCASSVRAGVYEQYFGPGTRLTVT.

This clonotype has ten or more counts. CDR3 residues: CASARGTGVYEQYF. The DNA for the CDR3 is TGTGCCAGCGCCCGAGGGACAGGGGTCTACGAGCAGTACTTC. This chain connects TRBV7-6 to TRBJ2-7; 10 positions match TRBD1. V was clipped by 8 bases and J by 3 bases; unmatched bases: 7. The CDR3 sequence is 14 residues long. The germline gives CDR1 SGHVS, CDR2 FNYEAQ. The full variable domain, completed using reference TRBV7-6 and TRBJ2-7, is GAGVSQSPRYKVTKRGQDVALRCDPISGHVSLYWYRQALGQGPEFLTYFNYEAQQDKSGLPNDRFSAERPEGSISTLTIQRTEQRDSAMYRCASARGTGVYEQYFGPGTRLTVT.

There are many counts of this clonotype. V and J are TRBV7-2 and TRBJ2-7, with D possibly matching TRBD1 (5 bases). Germline V gene data show CDR1 as SGHTA and CDR2 as FQGNSA. The CDR3 is 15 amino acids. V lost 1 base to trimming and J lost 2 bases, with 12 bases between them. For the CDR3, the DNA is TGTGCCAGCAGCTTAGACCAGGGAATTACCTACGAGCAGTACTTC. Its protein is CASSLDQGITYEQYF.

A few counts support this clonotype. The gene calls are TRBV5-6 and TRBJ2-7, with D unclear. From germline, CDR1 is SGHDT and CDR2 YYEEEE. Trimming removed 0 bases from V and 4 bases from J, with 5 bases in between. This CDR3 is 12 amino acids long. For the CDR3, the DNA is TGTGCCAGCAGCTTGGGCAGATACGAGCAGTACTTC. As protein: CASSLGRYEQYF. The full variable domain, completed using reference TRBV5-6 and TRBJ2-7, is DAGVTQSPTHLIKTRGQQVTLRCSPKSGHDTVSWYQQALGQGPQFIFQYYEEEERQRGNFPDRFSGHQFPNYSSELNVNALLLGDSALYLCASSLGRYEQYFGPGTRLTVT.

At least ten counts were recorded for this clonotype. V and J are TRBV7-3 and TRBJ2-6, with D unresolved. The germline V and J ends were trimmed by 5 bases and 5 bases, with 13 bases remaining between them. This CDR3 has 15 amino acids. Germline-derived CDR1 and CDR2 are SGHTA and FQGTGA. CDR3 sequence: CASSPGPLRANVLTF. The CDR3 nucleotides are TGTGCCAGCAGCCCTGGACCGCTTCGGGCCAACGTCCTGACTTTC.

This clonotype was seen many times. J is TRBJ1-1 and V is TRBV6-4; tentative D call: TRBD1 (5 bases). Trimming pared 0 bases from V and 5 bases from J, leaving 22 bases between. From germline, CDR1 is MRHNA and CDR2 SNTAGT. The CDR3 covers 18 residues. As DNA, the CDR3 is TGTGCCAGCAGTGACTCGAAGGAGGGAACAGTGGGGCTTACTGAAGCTTTCTTT. Its translation is CASSDSKEGTVGLTEAFF.

This clonotype was recorded many times. Relative to the germline gene, one junction end is altered; a read error may explain this. CDR3 amino acids: CASSSLAEGSHEQYF. The CDR3 DNA is TGTGCCAGCAGTTCACTAGCGGAAGGCTCCCACGAGCAGTACTTC. The rearrangement uses TRBV28 and TRBJ2-7, with 8 bases aligning to TRBD2. The CDR3 is 15 amino acids. Germline loops: CDR1 MDHEN, CDR2 SYDVKM.

The sample holds one count of this clonotype. The chain joins TRBV20-1 to TRBJ2-7; no definite D call. In germline, CDR1 is DFQATT, CDR2 SNEGSKA (reference sequence). The CDR3 runs 13 residues. V lost 3 bases and J 5 bases, leaving 14 bases between the germline ends. CDR3 sequence reads: CSARALAIHEQYF. CDR3 DNA: TGCAGTGCTAGGGCTCTTGCAATCCACGAGCAGTACTTC.

In regard to this clonotype: With a far larger clone one base away, a read error is the likely cause. This rearrangement joins TRBV5-3 to TRBJ2-7; the match to TRBD2 covers 11 bases. TRBV5-3 is designated an ORF whose function remains uncertain. Trimming removed 8 bases from V and 7 bases from J; junction bases left unmatched: 14. The CDR3 extends over 15 amino acids. CDR3 bases: TGTGCCAGCAGCATCCGACTAGCGGGAACGGATGAGCAGTACTTC. Its translation is CASSIRLAGTDEQYF.

The table lists this clonotype with a few counts. J is TRBJ1-2 and V is TRBV6-1, with a possible D match to TRBD1 (5 bases). There are 12 residues in the CDR3. Germline CDR1 is MNHNS and CDR2 is SASEGT. V lost 5 bases and J lost 8, with 12 bases in between. CDR3 DNA: TGTGCCAGCAGTCAGACAGACGCCGGCTACACCTTC. As protein: CASSQTDAGYTF.

The sample holds many counts of this clonotype. The chain recombines TRBV10-2 with TRBJ2-7; D remains ambiguous. The CDR3 loop spans 16 amino acids. Germline V gene lookup returns CDR1 WSHSY and CDR2 SAAADI. V was cut by 3 bases and J by 0 bases, with 15 bases left in between. CDR3 nucleotides: TGCGCCAGCAGTGAAATTTCTGCGCCTCCCTCCTACGAGCAGTACTTC. As protein: CASSEISAPPSYEQYF.

The genes are TRBV19 and TRBJ2-1; 8 nucleotides agree with TRBD1. This CDR3 contains 15 residues. CDR1 is LNHDA, CDR2 SQIVND, per germline (reference sequence). V lost 3 bases, J lost 4 bases, and 5 bases stayed unmatched. CDR3 protein: CASSIGDRPYNEQFF. DNA of the CDR3: TGTGCCAGTAGTATCGGGGACAGGCCGTACAATGAGCAGTTCTTC.

This clonotype was observed many times. CDR3 amino acids: CASSFGQVNTGELFF. The CDR3 DNA reads as TGTGCCAGCAGTTTTGGACAGGTCAACACCGGGGAGCTGTTTTTT. This sequence joins TRBV27 and TRBJ2-2; 7 nucleotides line up with TRBD1. J lost 2 bases, V lost 3 bases, and 3 bases had no gene match. CDR1 and CDR2 from the germline V gene are MNHEY and SMNVEV (reference sequence). The CDR3 runs to 15 residues.